The rows below give T cell receptor beta chains drawn from one sample of a study of shared clonotypes between healthy human individuals. Profiling relied on immunoSEQ multiplex PCR, and the TCRdb table lists in-frame clones only, not all of them. Altogether around 1.9 million clones are present, around 93% being singletons, with the ten largest covering roughly 1.7%. Sequencing was carried out using naive CD8+ T cells from PBMCs. The receptors come from a man in his late teens or twenties in good health. Some clones in this sample may be carry-over from other donors' samples. Both conserved end residues are part of each CDR3. D genes are given only for firm matches.

TRBD1	TRBV19	TRBJ1-2	TGTGCCAGTAGATTCACAGGGGACAGTGGCTACACCTTC	CASRFTGDSGYTF
.	TRBV27	TRBJ2-3	TGTGCCAGCAGTTATCTCGGCACAGATACGCAGTATTTT	CASSYLGTDTQYF
.	TRBV4-2	TRBJ2-7	TGTGCCAGCAGCCAAGATATCGGGAGTTCCTACGAGCAGTACTTC	CASSQDIGSSYEQYF
.	TRBV6-1	TRBJ1-1	TGTGCCAGCAGCCAGGGATCTGAAGCTTTCTTT	CASSQGSEAFF
TRBD2	TRBV7-9	TRBJ2-1	TGTGCCAGCAGCCGGGGACTAGCGGATTACAATGAGCAGTTCTTC	CASSRGLADYNEQFF
.	TRBV9	TRBJ2-2	TGTGCCAGCAGCGTATACCCGTCCGGGAGTTTAAACACCGGGGAGCTGTTTTTT	CASSVYPSGSLNTGELFF
.	TRBV27	TRBJ2-7	TGTGCCAGCAGTTTTGTTTTGGCGGGTGGCTCCTACGAGCAGTACTTC	CASSFVLAGGSYEQYF
.	TRBV28	TRBJ2-2	TGTGCCAGCAGTTTACGTGGGCTGGCGACCGGGGAGCTGTTTTTT	CASSLRGLATGELFF
TRBD2	TRBV5-6	TRBJ2-1	TGTGCCAGCAGCTTGGGGACTAGCGAGTACAATGAGCAGTTCTTC	CASSLGTSEYNEQFF
.	TRBV7-9	TRBJ1-5	TGTGCCAGCAGCCCCGGCATCGCGGATCAGCCCCAGCATTTT	CASSPGIADQPQHF
.	TRBV19	TRBJ2-5	TGTGCCAGTACCCCAAGGGACTACCAAGAGACCCAGTACTTC	CASTPRDYQETQYF
TRBD1	TRBV15	TRBJ1-5	TGTGCCACCAGCAGGGGACAGGGTTTGGTCAATCAGCCCCAGCATTTT	CATSRGQGLVNQPQHF
TRBD2	TRBV5-6	TRBJ2-1	TGTGCCAGCAGCTTGCGAGGGGTAGCGGGAGGGAATGAGCAGTTCTTC	CASSLRGVAGGNEQFF
TRBD2	TRBV6-1	TRBJ2-2	TGTGCCAGCAGTGAATGGGCTAGGGAGGGCACCGGGGAGCTGTTTTTT	CASSEWAREGTGELFF
.	TRBV27	TRBJ2-6	TGTGCCAGCAGAATCTTCTCTGGGGCCAACGTCCTGACTTTC	CASRIFSGANVLTF
.	TRBV27	TRBJ1-5	TGTGCCAGCAGTTACAGGGAGGGCAATCAGCCCCAGCATTTT	CASSYREGNQPQHF